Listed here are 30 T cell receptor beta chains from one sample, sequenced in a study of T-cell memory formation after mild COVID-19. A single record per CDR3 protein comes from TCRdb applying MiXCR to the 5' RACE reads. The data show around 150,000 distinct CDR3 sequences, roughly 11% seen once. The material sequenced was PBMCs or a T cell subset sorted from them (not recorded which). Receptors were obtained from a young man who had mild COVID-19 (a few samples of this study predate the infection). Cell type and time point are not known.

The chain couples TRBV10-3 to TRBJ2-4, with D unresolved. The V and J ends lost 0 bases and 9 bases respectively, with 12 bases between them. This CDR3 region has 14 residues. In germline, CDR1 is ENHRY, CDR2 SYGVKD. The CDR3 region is CAISESGSSLIQYF. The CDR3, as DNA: TGTGCCATCAGTGAGTCAGGCTCCTCCCTCATTCAGTACTTC.

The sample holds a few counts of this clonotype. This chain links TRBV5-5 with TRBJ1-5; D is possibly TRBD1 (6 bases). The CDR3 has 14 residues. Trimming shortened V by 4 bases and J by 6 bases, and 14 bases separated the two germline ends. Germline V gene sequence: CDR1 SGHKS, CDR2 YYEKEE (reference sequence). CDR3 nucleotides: TGTGCCAGCAGCGCAAATACAGGGACTCAGCCCCAGCATTTT. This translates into CASSANTGTQPQHF.

The CDR3 DNA follows: TGTGCCAGCAGTTTTGAGGGGGCCGCTAACTATGGCTACACCTTC. Protein sequence: CASSFEGAANYGYTF. V usage is TRBV28 and J usage is TRBJ1-2; TRBD1 agrees at 7 bases. CDR1 and CDR2 from the germline V gene are MDHEN and SYDVKM. Unmatched junction bases numbered 4, after V lost 3 bases and J lost 0 bases. The CDR3 runs 15 residues.

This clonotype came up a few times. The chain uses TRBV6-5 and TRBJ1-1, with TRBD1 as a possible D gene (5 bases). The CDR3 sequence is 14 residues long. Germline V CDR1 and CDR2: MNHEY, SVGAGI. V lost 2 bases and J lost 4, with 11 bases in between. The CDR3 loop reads CASSYGGAGTEAFF. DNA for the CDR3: TGTGCCAGCAGTTACGGCGGGGCGGGCACTGAAGCTTTCTTT.

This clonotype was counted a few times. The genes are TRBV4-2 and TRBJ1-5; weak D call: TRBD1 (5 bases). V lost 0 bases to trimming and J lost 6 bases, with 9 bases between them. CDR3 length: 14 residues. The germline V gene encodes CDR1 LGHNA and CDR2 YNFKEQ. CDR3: CASSQDRRGQPQHF. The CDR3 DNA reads TGTGCCAGCAGCCAAGATCGGAGGGGTCAGCCCCAGCATTTT.

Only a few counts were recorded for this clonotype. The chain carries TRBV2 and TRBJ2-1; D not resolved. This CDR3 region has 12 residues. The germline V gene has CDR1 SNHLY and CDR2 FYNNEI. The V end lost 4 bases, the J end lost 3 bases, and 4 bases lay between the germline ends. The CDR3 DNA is TGTGCCAGCAGTGGTGACTACAATGAGCAGTTCTTC. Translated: CASSGDYNEQFF. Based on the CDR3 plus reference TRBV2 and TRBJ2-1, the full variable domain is EPEVTQTPSHQVTQMGQEVILRCVPISNHLYFYWYRQILGQKVEFLVSFYNNEISEKSEIFDDQFSVERPDGSNFTLKIRSTKLEDSAMYFCASSGDYNEQFFGPGTRLTVL.

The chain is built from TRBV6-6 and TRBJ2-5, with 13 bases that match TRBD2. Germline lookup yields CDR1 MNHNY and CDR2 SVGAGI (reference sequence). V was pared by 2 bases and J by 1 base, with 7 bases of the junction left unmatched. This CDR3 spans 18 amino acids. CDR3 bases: TGTGCCAGCAGTTACATCGGAGGACTAGCGGGGGCCCAAGAGACCCAGTACTTC. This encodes CASSYIGGLAGAQETQYF.

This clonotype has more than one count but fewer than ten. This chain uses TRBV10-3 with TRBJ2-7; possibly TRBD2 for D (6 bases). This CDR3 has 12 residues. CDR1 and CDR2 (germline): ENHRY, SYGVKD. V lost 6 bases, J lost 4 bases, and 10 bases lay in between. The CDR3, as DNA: TGTGCCATCAGCGCTGGGGGGTACGAGCAGTACGTC. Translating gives CAISAGGYEQYV.

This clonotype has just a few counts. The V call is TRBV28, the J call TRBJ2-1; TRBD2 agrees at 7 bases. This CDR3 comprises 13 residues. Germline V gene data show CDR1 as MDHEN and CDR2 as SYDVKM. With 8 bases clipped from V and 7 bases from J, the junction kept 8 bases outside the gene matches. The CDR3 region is CASSFGGGNEQFF. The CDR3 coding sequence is TGTGCCAGCTCCTTTGGGGGGGGAAATGAGCAGTTCTTC.

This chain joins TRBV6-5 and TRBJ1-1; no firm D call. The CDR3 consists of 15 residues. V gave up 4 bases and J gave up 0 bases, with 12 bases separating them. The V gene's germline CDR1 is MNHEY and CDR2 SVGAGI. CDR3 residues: CASSSTPRMNTEAFF. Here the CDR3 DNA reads TGTGCCAGCAGTTCCACACCCCGCATGAACACTGAAGCTTTCTTT.

This CDR3 reads CASSGLEGPDTQYF. CDR3 DNA: TGTGCCAGCAGTGGACTAGAGGGACCAGATACGCAGTATTTT. This chain joins TRBV12-3 or TRBV12-4 and TRBJ2-3; 7 positions match TRBD2. The trim removed 5 bases at V and 4 bases at J, leaving 6 bases unmatched. The CDR3 contains 14 residues.

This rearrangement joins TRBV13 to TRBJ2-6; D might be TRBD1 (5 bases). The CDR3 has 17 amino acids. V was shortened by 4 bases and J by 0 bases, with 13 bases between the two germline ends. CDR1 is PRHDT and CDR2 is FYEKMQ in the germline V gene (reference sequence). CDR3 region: CASSYYTGFSGANVLTF. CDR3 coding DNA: TGTGCCAGCAGCTATTACACAGGATTCTCTGGGGCCAACGTCCTGACTTTC.

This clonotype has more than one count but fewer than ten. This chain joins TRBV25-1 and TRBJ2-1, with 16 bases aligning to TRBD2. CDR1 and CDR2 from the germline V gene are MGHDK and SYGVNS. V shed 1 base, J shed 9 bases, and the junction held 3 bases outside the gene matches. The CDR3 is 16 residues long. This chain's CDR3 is CASSELGTSGGGEQFF. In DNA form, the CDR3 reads TGTGCCAGCAGTGAATTGGGGACTAGCGGGGGGGGTGAGCAGTTCTTC.

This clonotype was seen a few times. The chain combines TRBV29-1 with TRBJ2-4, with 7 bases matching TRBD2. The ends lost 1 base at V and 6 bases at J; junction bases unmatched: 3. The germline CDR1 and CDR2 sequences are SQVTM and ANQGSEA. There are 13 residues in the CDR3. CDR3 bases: TGCAGCGTTGAAGCCGGGGGGAGAAACATTCAGTACTTC. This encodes CSVEAGGRNIQYF.

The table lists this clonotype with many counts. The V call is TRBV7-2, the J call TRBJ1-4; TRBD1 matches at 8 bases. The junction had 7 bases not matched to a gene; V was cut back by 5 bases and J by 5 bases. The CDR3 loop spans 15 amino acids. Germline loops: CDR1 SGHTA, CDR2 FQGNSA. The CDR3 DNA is TGTGCCAGCAGCCAGAGGACAGGGAGGAATGAAAAACTGTTTTTT. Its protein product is CASSQRTGRNEKLFF.

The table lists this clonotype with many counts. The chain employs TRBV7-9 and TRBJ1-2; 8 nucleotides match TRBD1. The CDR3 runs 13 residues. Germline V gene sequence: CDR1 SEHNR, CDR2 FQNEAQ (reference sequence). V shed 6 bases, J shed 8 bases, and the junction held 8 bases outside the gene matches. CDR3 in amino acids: CASSSTGDGGYTF. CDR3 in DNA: TGTGCCAGCAGTTCGACAGGGGACGGAGGCTACACCTTC.

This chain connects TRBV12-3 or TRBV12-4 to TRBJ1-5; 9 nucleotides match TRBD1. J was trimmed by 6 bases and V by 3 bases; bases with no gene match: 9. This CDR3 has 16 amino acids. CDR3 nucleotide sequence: TGTGCCAGCAGTTTGGGTACAGGGGGCTGGGGTCAGCCCCAGCATTTT. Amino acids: CASSLGTGGWGQPQHF.

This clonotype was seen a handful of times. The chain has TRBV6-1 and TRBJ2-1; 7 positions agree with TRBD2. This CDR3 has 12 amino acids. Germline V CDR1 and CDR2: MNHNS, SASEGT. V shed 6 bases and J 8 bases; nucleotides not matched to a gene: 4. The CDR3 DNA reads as TGTGCCAGCAGCGGGACTATCCATGAGCAGTTCTTC. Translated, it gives CASSGTIHEQFF.

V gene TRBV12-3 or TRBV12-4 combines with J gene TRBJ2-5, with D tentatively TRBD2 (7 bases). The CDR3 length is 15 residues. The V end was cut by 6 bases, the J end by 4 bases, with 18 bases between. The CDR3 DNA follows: TGTGCCAGCAGGGCCTTGGGGGGCGGGGGAGAGACCCAGTACTTC. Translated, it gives CASRALGGGGETQYF.

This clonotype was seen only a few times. CDR3 in DNA: TGTGCCAGCAGGCCATGGACAACTTTGCCTGAAGCTTTCTTT. It is translated as CASRPWTTLPEAFF. The chain links TRBV6-5 to TRBJ1-1; a weak D match, TRBD1 (5 bases). Trimming shortened V by 6 bases and J by 6 bases, and 17 bases separated the two germline ends. Germline-derived CDR1 and CDR2 are MNHEY and SVGAGI. CDR3 length: 14 amino acids.

CDR3 loop: CASSFIGRQETQYF. CDR3 coding DNA: TGTGCCAGCAGTTTTATAGGCCGTCAAGAGACCCAGTACTTC. The chain has TRBV12-3 or TRBV12-4 and TRBJ2-5, with D uncertain. V was cut by 3 bases and J by 2 bases, with 10 bases left in between. The CDR3 covers 14 residues.

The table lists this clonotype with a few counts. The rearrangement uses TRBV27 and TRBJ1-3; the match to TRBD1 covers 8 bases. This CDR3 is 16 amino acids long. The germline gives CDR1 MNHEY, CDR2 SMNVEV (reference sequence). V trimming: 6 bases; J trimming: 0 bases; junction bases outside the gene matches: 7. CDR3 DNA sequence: TGTGCCAGCAGCCTCAGGGGGCCCGGCTCTGGAAACACCATATATTTT. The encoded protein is CASSLRGPGSGNTIYF.

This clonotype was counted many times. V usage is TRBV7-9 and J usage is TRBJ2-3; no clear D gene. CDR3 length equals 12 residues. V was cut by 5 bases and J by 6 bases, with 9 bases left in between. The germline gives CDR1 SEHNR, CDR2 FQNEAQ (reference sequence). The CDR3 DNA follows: TGTGCCAGCAGCGGACCGCTGGATACGCAGTATTTT. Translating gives CASSGPLDTQYF.

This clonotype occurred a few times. The CDR3, as DNA: TGTGCCAGCAGTTTCAGGCGCTACAATGAGCAGTTCTTC. Protein product: CASSFRRYNEQFF. The chain carries TRBV12-3 or TRBV12-4 and TRBJ2-1; D unresolved. Trimming removed 3 bases at V and 3 bases at J, with 6 bases between. The CDR3 length is 13 residues.

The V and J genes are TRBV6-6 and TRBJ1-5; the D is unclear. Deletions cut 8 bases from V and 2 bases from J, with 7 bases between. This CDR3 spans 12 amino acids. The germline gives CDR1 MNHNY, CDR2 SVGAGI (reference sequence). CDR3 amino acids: CASSAGNQPQHF. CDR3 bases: TGTGCCAGCTCCGCCGGCAATCAGCCCCAGCATTTT.

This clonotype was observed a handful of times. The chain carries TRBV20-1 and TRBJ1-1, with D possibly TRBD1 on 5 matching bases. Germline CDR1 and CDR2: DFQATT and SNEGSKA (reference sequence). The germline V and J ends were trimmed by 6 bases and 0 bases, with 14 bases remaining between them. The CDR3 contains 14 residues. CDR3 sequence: CSAPQGSLNTEAFF. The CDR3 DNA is TGCAGTGCCCCGCAGGGTTCGCTGAACACTGAAGCTTTCTTT.

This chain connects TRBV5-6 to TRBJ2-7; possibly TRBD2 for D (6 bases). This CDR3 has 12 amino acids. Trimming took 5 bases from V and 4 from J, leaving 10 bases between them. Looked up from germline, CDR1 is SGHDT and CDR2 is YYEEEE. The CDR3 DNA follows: TGTGCCAGCAGTTATAGCGGATACGAGCAGTACGTC. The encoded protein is CASSYSGYEQYV.

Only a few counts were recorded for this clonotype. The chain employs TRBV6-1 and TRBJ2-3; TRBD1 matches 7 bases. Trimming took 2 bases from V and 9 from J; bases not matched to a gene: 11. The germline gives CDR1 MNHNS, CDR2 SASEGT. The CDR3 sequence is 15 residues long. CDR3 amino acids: CASSEKQGIMATQYF. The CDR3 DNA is TGTGCCAGCAGTGAAAAACAGGGGATCATGGCCACGCAGTATTTT.

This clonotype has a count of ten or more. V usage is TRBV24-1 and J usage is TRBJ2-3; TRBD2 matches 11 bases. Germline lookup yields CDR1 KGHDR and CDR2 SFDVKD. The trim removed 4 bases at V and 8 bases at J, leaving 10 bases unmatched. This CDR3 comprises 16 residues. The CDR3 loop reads CATSDSRLAGGGTQYF. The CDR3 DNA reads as TGTGCCACCAGTGACTCCCGCCTAGCGGGGGGAGGTACGCAGTATTTT.

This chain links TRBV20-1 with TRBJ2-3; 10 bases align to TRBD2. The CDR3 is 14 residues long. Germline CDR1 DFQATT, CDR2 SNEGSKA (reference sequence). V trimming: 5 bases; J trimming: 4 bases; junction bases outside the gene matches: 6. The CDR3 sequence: CSAESGGAADTQYF. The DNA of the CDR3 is TGCAGTGCTGAGAGCGGGGGGGCCGCAGATACGCAGTATTTT.